A single sample is the source of the 5 T cell receptor beta chains below, sequenced in a study of identical twins. Each CDR3 protein gets one entry after TCRdb re-called the 5' RACE reads with MiXCR. Of over 200,000 distinct CDR3 sequences detected, 8% to 11% appear once; the ten largest clones hold more than 8.5%. The source material was memory T cells sorted from blood. The receptors originated from a man aged 45-60 years in good health.

This clonotype was counted many times. The CDR3 protein is CASSSQGSYEQYF. The CDR3 nucleotides are TGCGCCAGCAGCTCTCAGGGCTCCTACGAGCAGTACTTC. This chain joins TRBV5-1 and TRBJ2-7, with D possibly TRBD1 on 5 matching bases. Per germline, CDR1 SGHRS and CDR2 YFSETQ. The CDR3 runs to 13 residues. V dropped 3 bases and J dropped 0 bases, with 7 bases sitting between them.

This clonotype has a handful of counts. This chain uses TRBV12-3 or TRBV12-4 with TRBJ2-7, with D hard to call. Trimming removed 7 bases at V and 4 bases at J, with 11 bases between. The CDR3 spans 12 residues. The chain's CDR3 is CASTGSLYEQYF. The DNA of the CDR3 is TGTGCCAGCACCGGGTCTCTATACGAGCAGTACTTC.

This clonotype was recorded many times. At one of its ends the junction is not consistent with the germline gene, which may arise from a read error. The J gene is TRBJ2-2, the V gene TRBV7-9; D perhaps matches TRBD2 (5 bases). Looked up from germline, CDR1 is SEHNR and CDR2 is FQNEAQ (reference sequence). CDR3 length: 14 residues. DNA for the CDR3: TGTGCCGGCAGCTCCCGGCGGGACACCGGGGAGCTGTTTTTT. Translated, it gives CAGSSRRDTGELFF.

The rearrangement links TRBV3-1 to TRBJ1-1; D is possibly TRBD1 (5 bases). The germline CDR1 and CDR2 sequences are LGHDT and YNNKEL (reference sequence). The CDR3 totals 15 residues. V was pared by 4 bases and J by 5 bases, with 17 bases between. CDR3 region: CASSPPVGESTEAFF. CDR3 coding DNA: TGTGCCAGCAGCCCCCCAGTAGGGGAAAGTACTGAAGCTTTCTTT.

This clonotype was counted ten times or more. The chain carries TRBV4-1 and TRBJ2-4, with TRBD1 matching 7 bases. Germline assignment: CDR1 MGHRA and CDR2 YSYEKL. The CDR3 contains 16 residues. V gave up 3 bases and J gave up 7 bases; unmatched junction bases: 12. The CDR3 sequence: CASSHLAGTVRNIQYF. CDR3 DNA: TGCGCCAGCAGCCACCTGGCCGGGACAGTGAGGAACATTCAGTACTTC.